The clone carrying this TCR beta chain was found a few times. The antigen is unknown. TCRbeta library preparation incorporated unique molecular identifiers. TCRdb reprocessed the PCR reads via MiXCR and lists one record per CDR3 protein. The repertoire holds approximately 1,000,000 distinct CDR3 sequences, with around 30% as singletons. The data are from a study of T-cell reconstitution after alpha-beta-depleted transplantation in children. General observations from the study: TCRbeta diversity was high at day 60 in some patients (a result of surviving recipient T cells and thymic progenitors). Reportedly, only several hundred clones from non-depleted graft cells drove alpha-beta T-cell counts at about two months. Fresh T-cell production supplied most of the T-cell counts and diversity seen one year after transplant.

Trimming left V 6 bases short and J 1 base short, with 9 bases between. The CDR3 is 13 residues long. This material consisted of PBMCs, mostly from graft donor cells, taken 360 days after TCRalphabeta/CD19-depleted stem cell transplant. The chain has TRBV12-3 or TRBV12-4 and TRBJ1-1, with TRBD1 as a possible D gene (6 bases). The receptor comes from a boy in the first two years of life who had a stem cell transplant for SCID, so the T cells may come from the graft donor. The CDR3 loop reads CASRDRKNTEAFF. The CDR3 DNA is TGTGCCAGCAGGGACAGAAAGAACACTGAAGCTTTCTTT.